These T cell receptor beta chains were read from a single sample in a study of blood T cell repertoires in COVID-19. Some clones are missing from TCRdb's copy, which holds only in-frame ones; the method was immunoSEQ multiplex PCR. The table shows 180,000 or so clones, with 65% to 80% occurring only once. The material sequenced was peripheral blood. Receptors originate from a man aged 50-60 years who had recovered from COVID-19. CDR3s include the opening cysteine and the closing phenylalanine or tryptophan.

len	v_gene	j_gene	CDR3aa
13	TRBV27	TRBJ2-7	CASGDYMSYEQYF
14	TRBV28	TRBJ1-1	CASSFRRVSPEAFF
15	TRBV7-2	TRBJ2-3	CASSSTAGFSDTQYF
13	TRBV12-3/TRBV12-4	TRBJ1-5	CASSLGVEQPQHF
15	TRBV27	TRBJ2-1	CASNKGLAVYNEQFF
15	TRBV11-2	TRBJ2-5	CASSLRTAFQETQYF
15	TRBV24-1	TRBJ1-2	CATSDGGTGNYGYTF
15	TRBV7-3	TRBJ2-7	CASSQTGGLSYEQYF
15	TRBV7-8	TRBJ2-5	CASSLKYDRQETQYF
13	TRBV29-1	TRBJ2-1	CSVEGGLYNEQFF
14	TRBV28	TRBJ1-5	CASSSQQGWKPQHF
11	TRBV30	TRBJ1-2	CAWRHVYGYTF
14	TRBV29-1	TRBJ1-1	CSVEDHRESIRAFF
13	TRBV18	TRBJ2-7	CASSPNSLYEQYF
16	TRBV19	TRBJ1-2	CASSKLSGTGGYGYTF
15	TRBV3-1/TRBV3-2	TRBJ1-6	CASSPPGQGSSPLHF
15	TRBV19	TRBJ2-7	CASSTSGTSVYEQYF
15	TRBV11-2	TRBJ1-1	CASSLSNFANTEAFF
18	TRBV2	TRBJ2-1	CASSRTGGLRSSYNEQFF
16	TRBV9	TRBJ2-2	CASSITSAANTGELFF
12	TRBV4-3	TRBJ2-1	CASSQDLREQFF
14	TRBV6-5	TRBJ1-1	CASASGRDVRIAFF
14	TRBV6-4	TRBJ2-1	CASSPDRAYNEQFF
13	TRBV12-3/TRBV12-4	TRBJ2-1	CASSLAGVVEQFF
13	TRBV30	TRBJ1-2	CAWSDPGSYGYTF
13	TRBV11-3	TRBJ2-5	CASSLEAGETQYF
13	TRBV18	TRBJ2-7	CASSTDSSYEQYF
14	TRBV6-5	TRBJ2-7	CASSTYRGPYEQYF
17	TRBV5-1	TRBJ2-6	CASSLGPQGAGANVLTF